These T cell receptor beta chains were read from a single sample in a study of radiotherapy plus CTLA-4 blockade in lung cancer. Assay: immunoSEQ multiplex PCR; the TCRdb copy retains only in-frame clones and omits some. The table shows 60,000 to 85,000 clones, with around nine tenths occurring only once. The sample here was peripheral blood, taken from a patient treated with radiotherapy plus ipilimumab. These receptors all stem from a human donor with non-small cell lung cancer who had stable disease on radiotherapy plus ipilimumab. CDR3s include the opening cysteine and the closing phenylalanine or tryptophan. Each record gives: clone size, D gene, J gene, V gene, CDR3 protein, CDR3 DNA. A D gene is named only where the DNA matches it firmly. Size values are once, few and many counts, or a class for expanded clones, and some rows have none.

.	TRBD1	TRBJ1-3	TRBV14	CASSQDGTGLRNTIYF	TGTGCCAGCAGCCAAGACGGGACAGGGCTTAGAAACACCATATATTTT
.	.	TRBJ2-3	TRBV6-1	CASSPLAGSADTQYF	TGTGCCAGCAGCCCACTGGCGGGTAGCGCAGATACGCAGTATTTT
.	.	TRBJ1-1	TRBV30	CAWSIVVENTEAFF	TGTGCCTGGAGTATAGTCGTCGAGAACACTGAAGCTTTCTTT
once	.	TRBJ2-7	TRBV5-1	CASSLRDSVEQYF	TGCGCCAGCAGCCTCCGGGACTCGGTAGAGCAGTACTTC
.	.	TRBJ1-2	TRBV27	CASTTAYGARGYTF	TGTGCCAGCACCACCGCGTATGGGGCGAGGGGCTACACCTTC
.	.	TRBJ1-3	TRBV5-4	CASSSQGPGNTIYF	TGTGCCAGCAGCTCCCAAGGACCGGGAAACACCATATATTTT
.	TRBD2	TRBJ2-1	TRBV2	CATKLAGVSNEQFF	TGTGCCACCAAGCTAGCGGGAGTCTCCAATGAGCAGTTCTTC
once	.	TRBJ2-3	TRBV4-1	CASSRGGFSTDTQYF	TGCGCCAGCAGCCGGGGTGGGTTCAGCACAGATACGCAGTATTTT
.	TRBD1	TRBJ1-3	TRBV9	CASSPRQGSGNTIYF	TGTGCCAGCAGCCCGCGACAGGGGTCTGGAAACACCATATATTTT
.	.	TRBJ2-1	TRBV29-1	CSVRGADEQFF	TGCAGCGTAAGAGGGGCAGATGAGCAGTTCTTC
.	.	TRBJ2-2	TRBV2	CASSGGLAGELFF	TGTGCCAGCAGTGGAGGGCTGGCCGGGGAGCTGTTTTTT
.	TRBD2	TRBJ2-1	TRBV5-1	CASSLEGLGYNEQFF	TGCGCCAGCAGCTTGGAGGGACTAGGCTACAATGAGCAGTTCTTC
.	TRBD2	TRBJ2-3	TRBV27	CASSSTGTSGRKDTQYF	TGTGCCAGCAGTTCGACCGGGACTAGCGGGAGAAAGGATACGCAGTATTTT